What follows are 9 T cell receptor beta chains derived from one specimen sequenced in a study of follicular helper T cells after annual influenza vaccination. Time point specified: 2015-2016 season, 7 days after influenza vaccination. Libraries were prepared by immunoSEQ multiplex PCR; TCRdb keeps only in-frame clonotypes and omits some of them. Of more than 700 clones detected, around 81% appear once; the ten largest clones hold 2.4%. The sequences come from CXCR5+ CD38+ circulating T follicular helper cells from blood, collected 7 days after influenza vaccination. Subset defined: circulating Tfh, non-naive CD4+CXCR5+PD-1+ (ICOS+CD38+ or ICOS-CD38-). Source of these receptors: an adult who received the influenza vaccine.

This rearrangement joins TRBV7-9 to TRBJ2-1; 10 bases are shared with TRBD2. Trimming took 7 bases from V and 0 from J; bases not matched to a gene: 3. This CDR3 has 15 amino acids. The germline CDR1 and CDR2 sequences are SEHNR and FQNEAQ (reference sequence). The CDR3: CASIPSGSSYNEQFF. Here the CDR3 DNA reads TGTGCCAGCATCCCTAGCGGGAGCTCCTACAATGAGCAGTTCTTC.

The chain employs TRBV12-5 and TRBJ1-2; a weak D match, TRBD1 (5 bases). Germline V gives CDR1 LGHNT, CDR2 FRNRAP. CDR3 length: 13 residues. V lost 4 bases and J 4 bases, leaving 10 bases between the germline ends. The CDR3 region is CASGSDTSYGYTF. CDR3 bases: TGTGCTAGTGGTTCGGACACTTCCTATGGCTACACCTTC.

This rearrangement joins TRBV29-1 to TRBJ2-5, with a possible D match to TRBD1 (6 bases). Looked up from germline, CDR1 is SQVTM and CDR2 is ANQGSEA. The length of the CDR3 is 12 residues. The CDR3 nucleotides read TGCAGTGGTAGACAGGCCCAAGAGACCCAGTACTTC. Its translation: CSGRQAQETQYF. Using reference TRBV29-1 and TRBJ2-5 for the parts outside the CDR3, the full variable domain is SAVISQKPSRDICQRGTSLTIQCQVDSQVTMMFWYRQQPGQSLTLIATANQGSEATYESGFVIDKFPISRPNLTFSTLTVSNMSPEDSSIYLCSGRQAQETQYFGPGTRLLVL.

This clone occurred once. As DNA, the CDR3 is TGCGCCAGCAGCTTAAAGACATTAACAGGGGGCTATGGCTACACCTTC. Residues: CASSLKTLTGGYGYTF. V gene TRBV5-1 combines with J gene TRBJ1-2; TRBD1 agrees at 8 bases. The germline V gene encodes CDR1 SGHRS and CDR2 YFSETQ. V was clipped by 2 bases and J by 4 bases; unmatched bases: 10. This CDR3 contains 16 residues.

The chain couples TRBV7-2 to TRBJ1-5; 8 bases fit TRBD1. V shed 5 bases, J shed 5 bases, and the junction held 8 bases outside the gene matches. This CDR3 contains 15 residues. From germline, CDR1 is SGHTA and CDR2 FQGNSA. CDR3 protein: CASSPRTGGYQPQHF. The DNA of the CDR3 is TGTGCCAGCAGCCCCAGAACAGGGGGATATCAGCCCCAGCATTTT.

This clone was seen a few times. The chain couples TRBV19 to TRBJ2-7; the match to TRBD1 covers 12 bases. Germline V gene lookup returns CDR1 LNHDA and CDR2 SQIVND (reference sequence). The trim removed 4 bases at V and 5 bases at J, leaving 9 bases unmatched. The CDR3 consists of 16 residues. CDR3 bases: TGTGCCAGTAGTACTGTCCCGGGACAGGGGGCCGACGAGCAGTACTTC. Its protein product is CASSTVPGQGADEQYF.

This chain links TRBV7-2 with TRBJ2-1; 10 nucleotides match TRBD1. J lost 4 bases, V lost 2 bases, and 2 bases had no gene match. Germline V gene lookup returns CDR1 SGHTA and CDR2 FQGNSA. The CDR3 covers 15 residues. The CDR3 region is CASSLMGQGYNEQFF. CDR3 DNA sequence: TGTGCCAGCAGCTTAATGGGACAGGGGTACAATGAGCAGTTCTTC.

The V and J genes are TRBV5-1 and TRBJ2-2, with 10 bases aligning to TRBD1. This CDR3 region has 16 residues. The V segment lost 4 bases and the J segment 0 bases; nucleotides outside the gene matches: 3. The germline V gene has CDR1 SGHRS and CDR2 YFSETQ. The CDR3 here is CASSRQGAANTGELFF. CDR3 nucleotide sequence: TGCGCCAGCAGCCGACAGGGGGCAGCGAACACCGGGGAGCTGTTTTTT.

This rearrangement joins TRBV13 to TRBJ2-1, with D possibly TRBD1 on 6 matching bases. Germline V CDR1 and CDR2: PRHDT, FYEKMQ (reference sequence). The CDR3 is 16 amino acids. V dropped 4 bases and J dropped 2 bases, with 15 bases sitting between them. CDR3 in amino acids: CASSSFLGAAYNEQFF. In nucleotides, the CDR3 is TGTGCCAGCAGCTCCTTCCTGGGGGCTGCCTACAATGAGCAGTTCTTC.